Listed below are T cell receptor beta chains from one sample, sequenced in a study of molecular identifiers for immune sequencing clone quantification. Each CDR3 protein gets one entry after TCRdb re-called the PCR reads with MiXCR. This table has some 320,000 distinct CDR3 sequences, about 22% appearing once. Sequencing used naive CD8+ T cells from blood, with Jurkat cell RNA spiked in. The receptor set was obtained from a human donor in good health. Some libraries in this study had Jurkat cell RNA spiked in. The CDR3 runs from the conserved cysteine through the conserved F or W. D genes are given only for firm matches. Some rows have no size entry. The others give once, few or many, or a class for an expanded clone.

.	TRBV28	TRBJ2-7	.	CASSALRLVSYEQYF	TGTGCCAGCAGTGCGCTTCGTCTCGTCTCCTACGAGCAGTACTTC
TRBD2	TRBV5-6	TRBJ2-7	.	CASSMGGIRYEQYF	TGTGCCAGCAGTATGGGGGGGATTAGGTACGAGCAGTACTTC
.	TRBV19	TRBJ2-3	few	CASSPWSDRFTDTQYF	TGTGCCAGTAGTCCCTGGAGCGATAGGTTCACAGATACGCAGTATTTT
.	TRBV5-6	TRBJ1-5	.	CAGSLKGGRNNQPQHF	TGTGCCGGCAGCTTGAAGGGTGGCCGGAACAATCAGCCCCAGCATTTT
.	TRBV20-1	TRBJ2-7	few	CSAIYDQGPEYF	TGCAGTGCTATCTACGATCAGGGTCCGGAGTACTTC
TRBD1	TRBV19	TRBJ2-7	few	CASAFRQGVIEQYF	TGTGCCAGCGCCTTCCGACAGGGAGTAATCGAGCAGTACTTC
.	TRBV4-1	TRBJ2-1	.	CASSSNRAPDNEQFF	TGCGCCAGCAGTTCTAACAGGGCACCGGACAATGAGCAGTTCTTC
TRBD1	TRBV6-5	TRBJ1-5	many	CASSLGTGTNQPQHF	TGTGCCAGCAGTTTAGGGACAGGGACCAATCAGCCCCAGCATTTT
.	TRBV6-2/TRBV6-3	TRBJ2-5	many	CASSRTGTPQETQYF	TGTGCCAGCAGTCGCACCGGGACGCCTCAAGAGACCCAGTACTTC
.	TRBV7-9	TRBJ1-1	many	CASSLGDEAFF	TGTGCCAGCAGCTTAGGGGACGAAGCTTTCTTT
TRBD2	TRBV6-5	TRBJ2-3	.	CASSLSGARTDTRCF	TGTGCCAGCAGTCTTAGCGGGGCCCGCACAGATACGCGGTGTTTT
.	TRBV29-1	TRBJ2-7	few	CSVESSRTNSYEQYF	TGCAGCGTTGAATCCAGCCGCACGAATTCCTACGAGCAGTACTTC
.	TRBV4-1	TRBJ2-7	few	CASSQDIGAPYEQYF	TGCGCCAGCAGCCAAGATATAGGGGCGCCCTACGAGCAGTACTTC
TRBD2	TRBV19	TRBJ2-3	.	CASSKRGLADTQYF	TGTGCCAGTAGTAAGCGGGGGCTGGCAGATACGCAGTATTTT
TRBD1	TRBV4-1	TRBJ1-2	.	CASSQDELGQGVYGYTF	TGCGCCAGCAGCCAAGACGAACTCGGACAGGGGGTCTATGGCTACACCTTC
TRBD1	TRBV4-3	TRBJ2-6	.	CASSQGTGGLGANVLTF	TGCGCCAGCAGCCAAGGGACAGGGGGTCTTGGGGCCAACGTCCTGACTTTC
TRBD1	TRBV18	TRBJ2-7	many	CASSGQGSNEQYF	TGTGCCAGCTCCGGACAGGGTAGCAACGAGCAGTACTTC
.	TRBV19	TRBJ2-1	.	CASSTTGSSYNEQFF	TGTGCCAGTAGTACTACGGGGTCCTCCTACAATGAGCAGTTCTTC
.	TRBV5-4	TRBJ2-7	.	CASSLVQGGTYEQYF	TGTGCCAGCAGCTTGGTCCAGGGGGGGACTTACGAGCAGTACTTC
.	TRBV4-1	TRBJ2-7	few	CASSQDPASGYEQYF	TGCGCCAGCAGCCAAGATCCAGCTAGTGGGTACGAGCAGTACTTC
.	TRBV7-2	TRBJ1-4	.	CASSLEGPGVEEKLFF	TGTGCCAGCAGCTTAGAGGGGCCAGGTGTAGAAGAAAAACTGTTTTTT
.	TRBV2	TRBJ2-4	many	CASSPTGPLGGNIQYF	TGTGCCAGCAGTCCGACGGGACCCCTAGGTGGAAACATTCAGTACTTC
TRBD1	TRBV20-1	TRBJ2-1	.	CSARDRGAWSYNEQFF	TGCAGTGCTAGGGACAGGGGCGCTTGGTCCTACAATGAGCAGTTCTTC
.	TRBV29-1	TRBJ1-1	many	CSVVGREGNTEAFF	TGCAGCGTTGTCGGCAGGGAAGGGAACACTGAAGCTTTCTTT
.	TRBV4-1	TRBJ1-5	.	CASSLPGAPPPHF	TGCGCCAGCAGCCTCCCGGGCGCTCCGCCCCCGCATTTT
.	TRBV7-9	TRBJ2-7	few	CASSLTAHLYEQYF	TGTGCCAGCAGCTTAACCGCCCATCTCTACGAGCAGTACTTC
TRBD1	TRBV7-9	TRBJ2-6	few	CASSVEPGQEISGANVLTF	TGTGCCAGCAGCGTAGAACCCGGACAGGAGATATCTGGGGCCAACGTCCTGACTTTC
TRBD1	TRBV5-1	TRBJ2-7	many	CASSYLDRRSSYEQYF	TGCGCCAGCAGCTACCTGGACAGGAGGAGCTCCTACGAGCAGTACTTC
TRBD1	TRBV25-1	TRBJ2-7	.	CASSERQGFGYEQYF	TGTGCCAGCAGTGAACGACAGGGGTTCGGGTACGAGCAGTACTTC
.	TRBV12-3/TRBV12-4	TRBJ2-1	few	CASSLSPRGTNEQFF	TGTGCCAGCAGTTTGAGTCCCAGGGGCACGAATGAGCAGTTCTTC
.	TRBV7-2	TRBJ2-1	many	CASSPQVIAIDEQFF	TGTGCCAGCAGTCCCCAAGTAATAGCGATCGATGAGCAGTTCTTC
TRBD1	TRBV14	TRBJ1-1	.	CASSQSPGQTYSPNTEAFF	TGTGCCAGCAGCCAATCCCCGGGACAGACGTACTCACCTAACACTGAAGCTTTCTTT
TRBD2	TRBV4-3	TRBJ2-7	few	CASSQSLAGGQYEQYF	TGCGCCAGCAGCCAATCTCTAGCGGGAGGGCAATACGAGCAGTACTTC
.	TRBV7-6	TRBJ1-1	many	CASSRWRTEDTEAFF	TGTGCCAGCAGCCGGTGGAGGACAGAGGACACTGAAGCTTTCTTT
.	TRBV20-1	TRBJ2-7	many	CSAGGSYEQYF	TGCAGTGCCGGGGGCAGTTACGAGCAGTACTTC
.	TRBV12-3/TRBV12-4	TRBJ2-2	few	CASSPGGSTGELFF	TGTGCCAGCAGCCCCGGGGGTTCCACCGGGGAGCTGTTTTTT
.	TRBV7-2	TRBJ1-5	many	CASSLPYSNQPQHF	TGTGCCAGCAGCCTACCTTATAGCAATCAGCCCCAGCATTTT
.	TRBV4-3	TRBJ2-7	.	CASSFGRDPLYEQYF	TGCGCCAGCAGTTTTGGCCGGGACCCGCTGTACGAGCAGTACTTC
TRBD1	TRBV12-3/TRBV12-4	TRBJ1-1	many	CASSPGTASTEAFF	TGTGCCAGCAGTCCCGGGACAGCTTCCACTGAAGCTTTCTTT
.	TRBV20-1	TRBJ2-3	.	CSARDAAYSTDTQYF	TGCAGTGCTAGAGATGCTGCGTACAGCACAGATACGCAGTATTTT
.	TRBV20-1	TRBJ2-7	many	CSAGETQGWEQYF	TGCAGTGCTGGGGAGACCCAAGGATGGGAGCAGTACTTC
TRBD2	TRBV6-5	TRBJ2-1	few	CASSPYSSGGSNEQFF	TGTGCCAGCAGCCCATACTCTAGCGGGGGGAGCAATGAGCAGTTCTTC
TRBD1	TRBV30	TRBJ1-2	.	CAWSVDRGHGYIF	TGTGCCTGGAGTGTGGACAGGGGGCATGGCTACATCTTC
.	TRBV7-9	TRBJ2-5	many	CASSSPGRAETQYF	TGTGCCAGCAGCTCGCCTGGACGGGCGGAGACCCAGTACTTC
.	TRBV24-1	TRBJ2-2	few	CATTEGGTGELFF	TGTGCCACCACGGAAGGTGGCACCGGGGAGCTGTTTTTT
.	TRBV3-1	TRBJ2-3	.	CASSQEWSSTDTQYF	TGTGCCAGCAGCCAAGAATGGTCTAGCACAGATACGCAGTATTTT
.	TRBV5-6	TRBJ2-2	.	CASSWEAVGELFF	TGTGCCAGCAGCTGGGAGGCTGTCGGGGAGCTGTTTTTT